The 18 T cell receptor beta chains presented below share a single source sample, sequenced in a study of T cell responses to AZD1222 COVID-19 vaccine. Clones were read by immunoSEQ multiplex PCR, and TCRdb kept only the in-frame ones, dropping some. The repertoire holds some 170,000 clones, with roughly 92% as singletons. The specimen comprised peripheral blood, sampled 28 days after the second AZD1222 dose. These receptors all come from an adult who received the AZD1222 COVID-19 vaccine.

The chain couples TRBV7-8 to TRBJ1-1; 8 nucleotides match TRBD1. Per germline, CDR1 SGHVS and CDR2 FQNEAQ. This CDR3 has 13 residues. J lost 1 base, V lost 6 bases, and 1 base had no gene match. The CDR3 sequence: CASRDRENTEAFF. For the CDR3, the DNA is TGTGCCAGCAGGGACAGGGAGAACACTGAAGCTTTCTTT.

The chain combines TRBV19 with TRBJ2-5, with D unresolved. The CDR3 is 13 amino acids. Trimming removed 3 bases at V and 3 bases at J, with 8 bases between. CDR1 is LNHDA, CDR2 SQIVND, per germline (reference sequence). CDR3: CASSISLKETQYF. In nucleotides, the CDR3 is TGTGCCAGTAGTATTTCTTTGAAAGAGACCCAGTACTTC.

The chain joins TRBV27 to TRBJ2-5, with TRBD2 identical over 9 bases. The CDR3 runs 13 residues. The trim removed 11 bases at V and 5 bases at J, leaving 9 bases unmatched. Germline V gene lookup returns CDR1 MNHEY and CDR2 SMNVEV (reference sequence). The chain's CDR3 is CAFLAGRGETQYF. CDR3 bases: TGTGCCTTCCTAGCGGGACGGGGGGAGACCCAGTACTTC.

The CDR3 region is CAWSVAWGPYLQYF. DNA of the CDR3: TGTGCCTGGAGTGTAGCGTGGGGGCCGTACCTTCAGTACTTC. The chain recombines TRBV30 with TRBJ2-7, with TRBD1 as a possible D gene (6 bases). Trimming took 0 bases from V and 10 from J, leaving 19 bases between them. There are 14 residues in the CDR3. The V gene's germline CDR1 is GTSNPN and CDR2 SVGIG (reference sequence).

The chain couples TRBV6-5 to TRBJ2-1; perhaps D is TRBD1 or TRBD2 (5 bases each). Trimming pared 7 bases from V and 7 bases from J, leaving 20 bases between. The CDR3 consists of 15 residues. Germline CDR1 MNHEY, CDR2 SVGAGI. The CDR3: CASIKLGEFSNEQFF. DNA of the CDR3: TGTGCCAGCATTAAACTAGGGGAATTTAGTAATGAGCAGTTCTTC.

This chain links TRBV28 with TRBJ2-3; D gene unclear. Germline CDR1 MDHEN, CDR2 SYDVKM. This CDR3 is 17 amino acids long. V was pared by 4 bases and J by 2 bases, with 19 bases between. CDR3 sequence (DNA): TGTGCCAGCAGTTCCAGTTGGAAGGTGGGGTTCACAGATACGCAGTATTTT. As protein: CASSSSWKVGFTDTQYF. The whole variable domain, remainder taken from reference TRBV28 and TRBJ2-3, is DVKVTQSSRYLVKRTGEKVFLECVQDMDHENMFWYRQDPGLGLRLIYFSYDVKMKEKGDIPEGYSVSREKKERFSLILESASTNQTSMYLCASSSSWKVGFTDTQYFGPGTRLTVL.

The chain joins TRBV7-2 to TRBJ2-7; the match to TRBD1 covers 10 bases. Germline V gives CDR1 SGHTA, CDR2 FQGNSA. The CDR3 spans 17 residues. Trimming took 6 bases from V and 5 from J; bases not matched to a gene: 16. This CDR3 reads CASSHRLGGTGAHEQYF. The CDR3 coding sequence is TGTGCCAGCAGTCACAGGCTAGGGGGGACAGGGGCCCACGAGCAGTACTTC. The full variable domain, with the rest looked up from reference TRBV7-2 and TRBJ2-7, is GAGVSQSPSNKVTEKGKDVELRCDPISGHTALYWYRQSLGQGLEFLIYFQGNSAPDKSGLPSDRFSAERTGGSVSTLTIQRTQQEDSAVYLCASSHRLGGTGAHEQYFGPGTRLTVT.

The rearrangement joins TRBV10-1 to TRBJ1-5; no definite D call. In germline, CDR1 is WNHNN, CDR2 SYGVQD (reference sequence). This CDR3 contains 14 residues. The V and J ends lost 2 bases and 1 base respectively, with 6 bases between them. The DNA of the CDR3 is TGCGCCAGCAGTGAGACCGGGAGCAATCAGCCCCAGCATTTT. Translating it yields CASSETGSNQPQHF.

V gene TRBV19 combines with J gene TRBJ1-5; the D is unclear. Deletions cut 3 bases from V and 1 base from J, with 10 bases between. The germline gives CDR1 LNHDA, CDR2 SQIVND (reference sequence). The CDR3 is made up of 15 amino acids. The CDR3 is CASSIPPTSNQPQHF. Here the CDR3 DNA reads TGTGCCAGTAGTATCCCCCCGACAAGCAATCAGCCCCAGCATTTT.

The genes are TRBV19 and TRBJ2-7; weak D call: TRBD1 (5 bases). The ends were cut back, 5 bases at V and 3 bases at J, with 20 bases in the middle. The length of the CDR3 is 16 residues. Germline V gene sequence: CDR1 LNHDA, CDR2 SQIVND (reference sequence). The CDR3 coding sequence is TGTGCCAGTAGTCGATCCCAGGGAAGCGTGTACTACGAGCAGTACTTC. This codes for CASSRSQGSVYYEQYF.

This chain uses TRBV12-5 with TRBJ2-1; D is ambiguous. The CDR3 totals 14 residues. Between the trimmed V and J ends, which lost 3 bases and 3 bases, there was a span of 9 bases. CDR1 is LGHNT and CDR2 is FRNRAP in the germline V gene. DNA for the CDR3: TGTGCTAGTGGTTTTCCTCTAGACTACAATGAGCAGTTCTTC. Amino acid sequence: CASGFPLDYNEQFF.

The chain carries TRBV4-1 and TRBJ2-7, with TRBD2 identical over 9 bases. The CDR3 extends over 17 amino acids. Germline lookup yields CDR1 MGHRA and CDR2 YSYEKL. Unmatched junction bases numbered 13, after V lost 5 bases and J lost 2 bases. The CDR3 protein is CASSATLLAGSTYEQYF. The DNA of the CDR3 is TGCGCCAGCAGCGCTACCCTCCTAGCGGGAAGCACCTACGAGCAGTACTTC.

The J gene is TRBJ2-1, the V gene TRBV4-1, with 11 bases fitting TRBD2. CDR3 length: 16 residues. The V gene's germline CDR1 is MGHRA and CDR2 YSYEKL. Unmatched junction bases numbered 10, after V lost 4 bases and J lost 8 bases. CDR3 amino acids: CASSPGRASGRHEQFF. The CDR3 nucleotides read TGCGCCAGCAGCCCGGGTAGGGCTAGCGGGAGGCATGAGCAGTTCTTC.

This rearrangement joins TRBV2 to TRBJ1-6, with D possibly TRBD1 on 6 matching bases. The CDR3 sequence is 13 residues long. CDR1 and CDR2 (germline): SNHLY, FYNNEI. CDR3 residues: CASEDSYNSPLHF. As DNA, the CDR3 is TGTGCATCTGAGGACAGTTATAATTCACCCCTCCACTTT.

This clone was found once. V gene TRBV7-2 combines with J gene TRBJ1-2; 7 nucleotides align to TRBD1. CDR1 and CDR2 from the germline V gene are SGHTA and FQGNSA. V lost 4 bases to trimming and J lost 5 bases; unmatched junction nucleotides: 4. The CDR3 is 13 amino acids. CDR3 loop: CASSSDRVYGYTF. The DNA for the CDR3 is TGTGCCAGCAGCTCCGACAGGGTATATGGCTACACCTTC.

This clone has only one observation. The identical CDR3 is also encoded by other nucleotide sequences in the sample. This sequence joins TRBV24-1 and TRBJ2-3; D not certain. Germline CDR1 KGHDR, CDR2 SFDVKD. The CDR3 runs 13 residues. Trimming removed 3 bases at V and 3 bases at J, with 6 bases between. CDR3 nucleotide sequence: TGTGCCACCAGTGATCCAAATACAGATACGCAGTATTTT. It codes for CATSDPNTDTQYF.

The chain recombines TRBV18 with TRBJ1-2; the D gene is possibly TRBD1 (5 bases). Trimming took 2 bases from V and 4 from J, leaving 14 bases between them. CDR1 KGHSH and CDR2 LQKENI come from the germline V gene. CDR3 size: 15 residues. The CDR3 nucleotides are TGTGCCAGCTCACCATCTCTCAGGGACGCCTATGGCTACACCTTC. It is translated as CASSPSLRDAYGYTF.

The chain carries TRBV5-6 and TRBJ1-1, with a tentative D call TRBD1 (5 bases). V was shortened by 0 bases and J by 0 bases, with 6 bases between the two germline ends. Germline V CDR1 and CDR2: SGHDT, YYEEEE. This CDR3 is 14 amino acids long. In DNA, the CDR3 is TGTGCCAGCAGCTTGGCCAGGGTGAACACTGAAGCTTTCTTT. This gives the protein CASSLARVNTEAFF. Complete variable domain (other parts from reference TRBV5-6 and TRBJ1-1): DAGVTQSPTHLIKTRGQQVTLRCSPKSGHDTVSWYQQALGQGPQFIFQYYEEEERQRGNFPDRFSGHQFPNYSSELNVNALLLGDSALYLCASSLARVNTEAFFGQGTRLTVV.